This T cell receptor (beta chain) was captured by sequencing in a study of cytomegalovirus exposure and HLA in healthy donors. Study in general: Membership in the Caucasian-associated ancestry cluster was found for about 84% of around 380 genotyped donors. Study-wide findings and caveats: In all likelihood, a cluster of highly shared sequence variants was a sequencing artifact.

Notes on this clone: What it recognizes is unknown.

Amplification used 60 Vbeta primers and 13 Jbeta primers. TCRdb keeps only in-frame clones here, not all; method: immunoSEQ multiplex PCR. The repertoire includes over 150,000 clones, around four fifths of them detected once, and under 5% sits in the top ten. The germline V gene has CDR1 SQVTM and CDR2 ANQGSEA. This CDR3 comprises 12 residues. The J segment lost 4 bases and the V segment lost 7 bases, leaving 5 bases of the junction unmatched. The receptor comes from a girl aged 10-17 years in good health and CMV-seropositive. Source material: PBMCs. The V call is TRBV29-1, the J call TRBJ2-7; TRBD1 matches at 9 bases. CDR3 region: CSAGTGSYEQYF. The CDR3 bases are TGCAGCGCCGGGACAGGGTCATACGAGCAGTACTTC.